This TCR beta chain was identified during a study of blood T cell repertoires in COVID-19. Across the study: The samples span acute and convalescent COVID-19 from the United States, Italy and Spain. The cDNA or gDNA used as material had been derived from T cells, B-cell-depleted T cells, or PBMCs.

Produced via immunoSEQ multiplex PCR; TCRdb's table is partial and in-frame only. The sample holds 72,000 or so clones; more than 70% are singletons and the top ten take roughly 35%. Germline CDR1 and CDR2: SGHAT and FQNNGV. Trimming cost V 2 bases and J 2 bases, with 9 bases left between them. CDR3 length: 14 amino acids. The rearrangement uses TRBV11-2 and TRBJ1-1, with D unresolved. The sequence came from a woman older than 75 with active or convalescent COVID-19. The sequenced sample was peripheral blood. The CDR3 spells CASSLLRTNTEAFF. For the CDR3, the DNA is TGTGCCAGCAGCTTATTGAGGACTAACACTGAAGCTTTCTTT.